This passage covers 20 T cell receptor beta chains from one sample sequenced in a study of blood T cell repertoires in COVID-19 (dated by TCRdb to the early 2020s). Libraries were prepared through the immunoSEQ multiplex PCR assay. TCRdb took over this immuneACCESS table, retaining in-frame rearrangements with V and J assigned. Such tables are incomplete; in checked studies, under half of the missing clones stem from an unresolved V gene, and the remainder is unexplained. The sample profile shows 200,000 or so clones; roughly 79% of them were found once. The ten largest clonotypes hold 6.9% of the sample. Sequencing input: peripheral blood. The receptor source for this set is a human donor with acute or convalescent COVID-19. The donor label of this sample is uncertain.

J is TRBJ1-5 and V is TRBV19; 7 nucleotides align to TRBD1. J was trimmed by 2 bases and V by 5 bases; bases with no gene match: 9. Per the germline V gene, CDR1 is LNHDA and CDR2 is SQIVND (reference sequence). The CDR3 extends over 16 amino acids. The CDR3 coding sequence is TGTGCCAGTAGTGACGGATTGGGACAGCGCAATCAGCCCCAGCATTTT. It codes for CASSDGLGQRNQPQHF. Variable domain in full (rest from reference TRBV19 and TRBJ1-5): DGGITQSPKYLFRKEGQNVTLSCEQNLNHDAMYWYRQDPGQGLRLIYYSQIVNDFQKGDIAEGYSVSREKKESFPLTVTSAQKNPTAFYLCASSDGLGQRNQPQHFGDGTRLSIL.

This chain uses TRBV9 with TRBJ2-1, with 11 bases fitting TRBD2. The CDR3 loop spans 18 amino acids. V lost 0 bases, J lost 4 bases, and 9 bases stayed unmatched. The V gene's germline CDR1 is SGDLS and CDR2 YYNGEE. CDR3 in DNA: TGTGCCAGCAGCGTAGAGGGCCTAGCGGGAGGTACTTACAATGAGCAGTTCTTC. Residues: CASSVEGLAGGTYNEQFF.

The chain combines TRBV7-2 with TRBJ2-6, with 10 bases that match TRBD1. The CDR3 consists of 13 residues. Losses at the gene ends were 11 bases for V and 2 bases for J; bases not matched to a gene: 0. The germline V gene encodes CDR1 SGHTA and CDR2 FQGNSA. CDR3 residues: CAGQGAGANVLTF. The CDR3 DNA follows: TGTGCCGGACAGGGGGCTGGGGCCAACGTCCTGACTTTC.

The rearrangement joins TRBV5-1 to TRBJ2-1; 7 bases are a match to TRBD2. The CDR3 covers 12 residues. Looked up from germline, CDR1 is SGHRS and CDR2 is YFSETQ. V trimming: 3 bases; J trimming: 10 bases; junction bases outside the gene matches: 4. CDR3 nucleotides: TGCGCCAGCAGCTCTACGGGACTAGAGCAGTTCTTC. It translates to CASSSTGLEQFF.

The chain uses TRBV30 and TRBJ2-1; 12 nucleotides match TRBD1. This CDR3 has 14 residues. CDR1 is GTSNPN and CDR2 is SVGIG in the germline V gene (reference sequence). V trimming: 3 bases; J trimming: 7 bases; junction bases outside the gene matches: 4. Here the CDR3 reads CAWSAGQGANEQFF. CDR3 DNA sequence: TGTGCCTGGAGCGCGGGACAGGGGGCGAATGAGCAGTTCTTC.

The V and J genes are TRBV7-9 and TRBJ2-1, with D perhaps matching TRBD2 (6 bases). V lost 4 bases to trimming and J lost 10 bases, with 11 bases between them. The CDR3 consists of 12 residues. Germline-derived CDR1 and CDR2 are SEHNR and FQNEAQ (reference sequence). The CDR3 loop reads CASSSTGEEQFF. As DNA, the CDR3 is TGTGCCAGCAGCTCTACGGGGGAAGAGCAGTTCTTC.

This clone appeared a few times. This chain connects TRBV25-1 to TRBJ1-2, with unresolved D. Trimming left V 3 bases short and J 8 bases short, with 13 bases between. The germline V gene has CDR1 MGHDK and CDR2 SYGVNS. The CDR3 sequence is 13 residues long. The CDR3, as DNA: TGTGCCAGCAGTGACAGTCGCCGAGGAGGCTACACCTTC. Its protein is CASSDSRRGGYTF.

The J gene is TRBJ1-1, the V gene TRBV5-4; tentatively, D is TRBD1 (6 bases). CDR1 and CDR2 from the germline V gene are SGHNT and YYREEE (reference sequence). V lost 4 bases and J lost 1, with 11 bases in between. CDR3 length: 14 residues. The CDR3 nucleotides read TGTGCCAGCAGCAGGACAGCTGGGAACACTGAAGCTTTCTTT. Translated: CASSRTAGNTEAFF.

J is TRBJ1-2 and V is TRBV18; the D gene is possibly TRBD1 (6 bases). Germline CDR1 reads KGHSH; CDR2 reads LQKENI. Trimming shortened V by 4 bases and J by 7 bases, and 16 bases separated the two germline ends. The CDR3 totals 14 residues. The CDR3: CASSLNRDWTGYTF. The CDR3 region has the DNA TGTGCCAGCTCACTTAACAGGGATTGGACTGGCTACACCTTC.

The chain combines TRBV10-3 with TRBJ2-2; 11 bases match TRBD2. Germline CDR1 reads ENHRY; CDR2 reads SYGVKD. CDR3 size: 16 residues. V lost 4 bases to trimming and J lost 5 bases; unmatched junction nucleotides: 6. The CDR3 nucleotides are TGTGCCATCAGTGGACTAGCGGGATCTCGGACCGGGGAGCTGTTTTTT. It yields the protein CAISGLAGSRTGELFF.

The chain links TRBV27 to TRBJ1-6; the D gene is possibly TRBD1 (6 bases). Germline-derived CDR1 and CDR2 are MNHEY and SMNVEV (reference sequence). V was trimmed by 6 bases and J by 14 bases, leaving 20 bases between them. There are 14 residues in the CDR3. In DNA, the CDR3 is TGTGCCAGCAGCCCTTTATCAGGGGCGGGCACCCTCCACTTT. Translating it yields CASSPLSGAGTLHF.

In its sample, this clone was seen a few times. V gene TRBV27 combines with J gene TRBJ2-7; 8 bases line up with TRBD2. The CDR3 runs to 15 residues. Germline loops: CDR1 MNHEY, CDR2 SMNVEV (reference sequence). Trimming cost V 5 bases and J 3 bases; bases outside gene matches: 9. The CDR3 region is CASSPPGGRYYEQYF. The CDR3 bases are TGTGCCAGCAGTCCCCCCGGCGGGAGGTACTACGAGCAGTACTTC.

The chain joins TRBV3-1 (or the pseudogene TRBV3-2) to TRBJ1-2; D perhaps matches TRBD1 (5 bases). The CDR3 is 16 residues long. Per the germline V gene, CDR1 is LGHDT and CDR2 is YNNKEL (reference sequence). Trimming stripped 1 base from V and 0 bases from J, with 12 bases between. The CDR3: CASSQASTGANYGYTF. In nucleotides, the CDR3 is TGTGCCAGCAGCCAAGCCTCTACAGGAGCTAACTATGGCTACACCTTC.

The CDR3: CASSFLQGYGYTF. CDR3 nucleotide sequence: TGTGCCAGCAGTTTCTTACAGGGCTATGGCTACACCTTC. This chain uses TRBV27 with TRBJ1-2; D might be TRBD1 (6 bases). The germline V gene has CDR1 MNHEY and CDR2 SMNVEV (reference sequence). The germline V and J ends were trimmed by 3 bases and 4 bases, with 9 bases remaining between them. The CDR3 runs 13 residues.

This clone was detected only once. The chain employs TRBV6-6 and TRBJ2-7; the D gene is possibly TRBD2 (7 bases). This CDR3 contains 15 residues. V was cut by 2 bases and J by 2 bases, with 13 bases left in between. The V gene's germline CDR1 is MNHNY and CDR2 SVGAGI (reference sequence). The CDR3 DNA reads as TGTGCCAGCAGTTACGAGGAGGGGGGGGCCTACGAGCAGTACTTC. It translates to CASSYEEGGAYEQYF.

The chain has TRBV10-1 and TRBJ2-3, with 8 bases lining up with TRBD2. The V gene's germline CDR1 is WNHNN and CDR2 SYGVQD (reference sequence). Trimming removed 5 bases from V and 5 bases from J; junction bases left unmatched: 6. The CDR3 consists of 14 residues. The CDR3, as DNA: TGCGCCAGCAGTCGCGGGAGGTTTGGAGATACGCAGTATTTT. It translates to CASSRGRFGDTQYF.

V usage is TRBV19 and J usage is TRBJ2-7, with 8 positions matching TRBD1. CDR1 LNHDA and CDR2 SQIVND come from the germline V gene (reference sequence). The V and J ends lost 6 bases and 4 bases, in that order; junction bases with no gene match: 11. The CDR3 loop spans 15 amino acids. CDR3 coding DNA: TGTGCCAGTAGAAAAGGAGGACAGGGCATATACGAGCAGTACTTC. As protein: CASRKGGQGIYEQYF.

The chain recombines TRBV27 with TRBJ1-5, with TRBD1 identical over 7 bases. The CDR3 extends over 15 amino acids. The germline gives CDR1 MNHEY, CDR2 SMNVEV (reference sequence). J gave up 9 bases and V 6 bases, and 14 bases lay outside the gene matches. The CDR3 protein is CASSYGVGQSMPQHF. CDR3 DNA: TGTGCCAGCAGCTACGGTGTGGGACAGTCCATGCCCCAGCATTTT.

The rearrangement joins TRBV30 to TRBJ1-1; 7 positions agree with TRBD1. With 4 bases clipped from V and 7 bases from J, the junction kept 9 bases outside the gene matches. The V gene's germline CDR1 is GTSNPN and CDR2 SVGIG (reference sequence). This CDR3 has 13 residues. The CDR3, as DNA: TGTGCCTGGATGGGCAGGGGGTCGGGTGAAGCTTTCTTT. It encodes CAWMGRGSGEAFF. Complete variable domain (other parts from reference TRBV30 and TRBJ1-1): SQTIHQWPATLVQPVGSPLSLECTVEGTSNPNLYWYRQAAGRGLQLLFYSVGIGQISSEVPQNLSASRPQDRQFILSSKKLLLSDSGFYLCAWMGRGSGEAFFGQGTRLTVV.

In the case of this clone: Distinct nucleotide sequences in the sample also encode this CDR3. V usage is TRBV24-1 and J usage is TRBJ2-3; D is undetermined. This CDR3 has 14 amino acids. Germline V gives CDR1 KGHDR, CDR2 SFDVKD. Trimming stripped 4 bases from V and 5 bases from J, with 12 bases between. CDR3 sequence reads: CATSDSGRGDTQYF. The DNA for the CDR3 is TGTGCCACCAGTGACTCCGGCCGAGGAGATACGCAGTATTTT.